The T cell receptor (beta chain) under discussion was sequenced for a study of blood T cells in healthy people across ages. The second PCR ran about 6 to 12 cycles with a sample-barcoded 5' primer and J-beta primers. In TCRdb, the 5' RACE reads were re-called with MiXCR into one record per CDR3 protein. The data show some 760,000 distinct CDR3 sequences, roughly 25% seen once. The table lists this clonotype with a few counts. No antigen is known for it. Whole-study results and caveats: Naive T cell percentage and TCR beta diversity correlated strongly.

Trimming stripped 1 base from V and 5 bases from J, with 19 bases between. Looked up from germline, CDR1 is SGHTA and CDR2 is FQGNSA. The length of the CDR3 is 17 residues. These same data were also listed under a study on T cells of mothers and their children. That publication notes: Donation came from a few healthy Caucasian mothers together with their six children. Whatever RNA was extracted went entirely into cDNA synthesis, at around 1.6 ug per 15 ul. Every mother supplied over 8 million TCR beta CDR3 reads and every child a few million.

The specimen sequenced was blood. The chain is built from TRBV7-2 and TRBJ2-3; tentatively, D is TRBD1 or TRBD2 (5 bases each). The sequence came from a boy younger than 18 in good health. The chain's CDR3 is CASSLEAGFSDGDTQYF. CDR3 nucleotide sequence: TGTGCCAGCAGCTTAGAAGCAGGGTTTAGCGACGGAGATACGCAGTATTTT.